The 27 T cell receptor beta chains presented below share a single source sample, sequenced in a study of blood T cell repertoires in COVID-19. This table comes from immunoSEQ multiplex PCR, and its TCRdb copy is limited to in-frame clones, with some not included. The repertoire includes around 70,000 clones, about 80% of them detected once, and roughly 12% sits in the top ten. The sequenced sample consisted of peripheral blood. These receptors were taken from a human donor in a cohort sampled during active COVID-19.

The CDR3 DNA reads as TGTGCCAGCAGTCCCGCTGGGACAGGGGGCTACGAGCAGTACGTC. Residues: CASSPAGTGGYEQYV. The J gene is TRBJ2-7, the V gene TRBV2; 11 bases line up with TRBD1. The CDR3 runs to 15 residues. Germline values: CDR1 SNHLY, CDR2 FYNNEI. V gave up 5 bases and J gave up 3 bases; unmatched junction bases: 6.

This clone occurred once. V usage is TRBV3-1 (or the pseudogene TRBV3-2) and J usage is TRBJ1-6; D not certain. This CDR3 is 18 amino acids long. Deletions cut 5 bases from V and 5 bases from J, with 22 bases between. CDR1 LGHDT and CDR2 YNNKEL come from the germline V gene (reference sequence). The CDR3 region is CASSFWYPIIHHNSPLHF. CDR3 nucleotide sequence: TGTGCCAGCAGCTTCTGGTATCCCATCATACATCATAATTCACCCCTCCACTTT.

V and J are TRBV11-3 and TRBJ2-3; TRBD2 matches at 11 bases. Per germline, CDR1 SGHNT and CDR2 YENEEA. CDR3 length: 16 residues. The V and J ends lost 5 bases and 4 bases, in that order; junction bases with no gene match: 8. The CDR3 DNA reads as TGTGCCAGCAGCCCAACGACTAGCGGGGCCTCAGATACGCAGTATTTT. It codes for CASSPTTSGASDTQYF.

This chain connects TRBV19 to TRBJ2-7; TRBD1 matches 10 bases. Looked up from germline, CDR1 is LNHDA and CDR2 is SQIVND (reference sequence). The CDR3 is 15 amino acids. Losses at the gene ends were 6 bases for V and 2 bases for J; bases not matched to a gene: 7. CDR3 protein: CASSRLGQGTYEQYF. CDR3 coding DNA: TGTGCCAGTAGCCGATTGGGACAGGGGACCTACGAGCAGTACTTC.

V usage is TRBV10-2 and J usage is TRBJ1-5; D not resolved. V dropped 8 bases and J dropped 4 bases, with 12 bases sitting between them. Germline lookup yields CDR1 WSHSY and CDR2 SAAADI. The CDR3 is 13 residues long. Written as DNA, the CDR3 is TGCGCCAGCTGCCCGGGTGGAAATCAGCCCCAGCATTTT. Translating gives CASCPGGNQPQHF.

By share, this clone ranks as medium-sized. The chain links TRBV19 to TRBJ1-3; 9 nucleotides align to TRBD1. The CDR3 covers 18 residues. In germline, CDR1 is LNHDA, CDR2 SQIVND (reference sequence). Losses at the gene ends were 5 bases for V and 0 bases for J; bases not matched to a gene: 11. The CDR3 reads CASSHRLGQGSSGNTIYF. The CDR3 DNA reads as TGTGCCAGTAGTCATAGATTGGGACAGGGATCCTCTGGAAACACCATATATTTT.

This clone was found a few times. This chain links TRBV30 with TRBJ2-3; a possible D gene is TRBD1 (5 bases). Germline V gene lookup returns CDR1 GTSNPN and CDR2 SVGIG (reference sequence). V lost 7 bases and J lost 2, with 10 bases in between. This CDR3 region has 12 residues. The CDR3 sequence: CAFRATTDTQYF. CDR3 DNA: TGTGCCTTCAGGGCTACCACAGATACGCAGTATTTT.

The rearrangement joins TRBV20-1 to TRBJ2-3, with 7 bases identical to TRBD1. With V trimmed by 3 bases and J by 5 bases, 11 bases remained unmatched. This CDR3 region has 15 residues. The germline V gene has CDR1 DFQATT and CDR2 SNEGSKA (reference sequence). DNA of the CDR3: TGCAGTGCTAGTGTATCCCGGACAGGAGGAGATACGCAGTATTTT. Protein sequence: CSASVSRTGGDTQYF.

V is TRBV7-2 and J is TRBJ1-5; possible D gene TRBD1, 6 bases. V was pared by 5 bases and J by 4 bases, with 15 bases between. In germline, CDR1 is SGHTA, CDR2 FQGNSA. The CDR3 length is 15 residues. The DNA for the CDR3 is TGTGCCAGCAGCCTCGTCGGGACAACGAATCAGCCCCAGCATTTT. This sequence encodes CASSLVGTTNQPQHF.

This chain connects TRBV7-3 to TRBJ1-6, with 7 bases identical to TRBD1. The CDR3 covers 14 residues. J gave up 7 bases and V 5 bases, and 5 bases lay outside the gene matches. Looked up from germline, CDR1 is SGHTA and CDR2 is FQGTGA. The CDR3 here is CASSRDSQNSPLHF. The CDR3 DNA reads as TGTGCCAGCAGCCGGGACAGCCAGAATTCACCCCTCCACTTT.

The count of this clone is one. This chain joins TRBV7-2 and TRBJ2-6; perhaps TRBD1 as D (6 bases). The V end lost 4 bases, the J end lost 3 bases, and 13 bases lay between the germline ends. CDR1 is SGHTA, CDR2 FQGNSA, per germline. The CDR3 extends over 16 amino acids. CDR3 bases: TGTGCCAGCAGCTATAGTCCAGGGGTTGGGGCCAACGTCCTGACTTTC. This encodes CASSYSPGVGANVLTF.

This chain uses TRBV7-2 with TRBJ1-3; no clear D. The CDR3 is 12 residues long. The ends were cut back, 0 bases at V and 5 bases at J, with 2 bases in the middle. Germline V CDR1 and CDR2: SGHTA, FQGNSA. CDR3 residues: CASSLARNTIYF. Written as DNA, the CDR3 is TGTGCCAGCAGCTTAGCCAGAAACACCATATATTTT.

The chain employs TRBV23-1 and TRBJ1-2; 12 positions match TRBD1. TRBV23-1 is an ORF for which the function is uncertain. The CDR3 contains 16 residues. Trimming at V came to 5 bases and at J to 3 bases, leaving 7 bases not matched to a gene. The CDR3 DNA is TGCGCCAGCAGTGCCCGGGACAGGGGGCCCGACTATGGCTACACCTTC. Its translation: CASSARDRGPDYGYTF.

The chain is built from TRBV5-1 and TRBJ2-7; 8 bases align to TRBD1. J gave up 1 base and V 1 base, and 1 base lay outside the gene matches. Germline CDR1 is SGHRS and CDR2 is YFSETQ. The length of the CDR3 is 14 residues. In DNA form, the CDR3 reads TGCGCCAGCAGCTTGTGGACAGGGTCCTACGAGCAGTACTTC. This gives the protein CASSLWTGSYEQYF.

This chain connects TRBV10-2 to TRBJ2-4; the match to TRBD2 covers 9 bases. The germline CDR1 and CDR2 sequences are WSHSY and SAAADI. The ends lost 9 bases at V and 5 bases at J; junction bases unmatched: 2. The CDR3 covers 12 residues. The CDR3, as DNA: TGCGCCAGTCGACTAGCGGAAAACATTCAGTACTTC. Translation gives CASRLAENIQYF.

The chain employs TRBV28 and TRBJ2-5; 7 bases map to TRBD2. V lost 4 bases to trimming and J lost 4 bases; unmatched junction nucleotides: 12. This CDR3 is built from 16 residues. Germline V gene lookup returns CDR1 MDHEN and CDR2 SYDVKM. The chain's CDR3 is CASSSPGTTSRETQYF. For the CDR3, the DNA is TGTGCCAGCAGTTCACCAGGGACTACCTCCCGAGAGACCCAGTACTTC.

This chain links TRBV13 with TRBJ2-7, with TRBD1 matching over 7 bases. V lost 6 bases, J lost 6 bases, and 11 bases stayed unmatched. This CDR3 has 14 residues. CDR1 and CDR2 (germline): PRHDT, FYEKMQ (reference sequence). The CDR3 DNA follows: TGTGCCAGCAGACAGACAGGGTATACCGGCGAGCAGTACTTC. It is translated as CASRQTGYTGEQYF.

This chain connects TRBV6-6 to TRBJ1-1, with D perhaps TRBD1 (5 bases). Looked up from germline, CDR1 is MNHNY and CDR2 is SVGAGI (reference sequence). V shed 6 bases and J shed 0 bases, with 8 bases lying between them. This CDR3 spans 13 amino acids. This chain's CDR3 is CASSDRMNTEAFF. The CDR3 DNA reads TGTGCCAGCAGCGACAGAATGAACACTGAAGCTTTCTTT.

J is TRBJ1-3 and V is TRBV6-6, with no clear D. V was cut by 6 bases and J by 0 bases, with 6 bases left in between. Germline V gene data show CDR1 as MNHNY and CDR2 as SVGAGI (reference sequence). The CDR3 is made up of 13 amino acids. CDR3 region: CASREGSGNTIYF. The DNA for the CDR3 is TGTGCCAGCAGGGAGGGCTCTGGAAACACCATATATTTT.

The chain combines TRBV10-1 with TRBJ2-7, with TRBD1 identical over 7 bases. The germline V gene has CDR1 WNHNN and CDR2 SYGVQD (reference sequence). CDR3 size: 17 residues. V trimming: 0 bases; J trimming: 2 bases; junction bases outside the gene matches: 10. The CDR3 reads CASSESNETGNPYEQYF. As DNA, the CDR3 is TGCGCCAGCAGTGAGTCGAACGAGACAGGGAATCCCTACGAGCAGTACTTC.

The CDR3 DNA is TGTGCCAGCTCACCCGACAGGGGGAATGAAAAACTGTTTTTT. Translation gives CASSPDRGNEKLFF. The V call is TRBV18, the J call TRBJ1-4; 9 positions agree with TRBD1. Germline V gene lookup returns CDR1 KGHSH and CDR2 LQKENI. J lost 5 bases, V lost 3 bases, and 1 base had no gene match. The CDR3 spans 14 residues.

The J gene is TRBJ1-2, the V gene TRBV19; 7 bases match TRBD1. The CDR3 is made up of 14 amino acids. Germline V gene lookup returns CDR1 LNHDA and CDR2 SQIVND (reference sequence). With 0 bases clipped from V and 4 bases from J, the junction kept 2 bases outside the gene matches. CDR3 nucleotides: TGTGCCAGTAGTATAGAAACAGGGGCCTATGGCTACACCTTC. Translated: CASSIETGAYGYTF. The complete variable domain, with remaining parts taken from reference TRBV19 and TRBJ1-2, reads DGGITQSPKYLFRKEGQNVTLSCEQNLNHDAMYWYRQDPGQGLRLIYYSQIVNDFQKGDIAEGYSVSREKKESFPLTVTSAQKNPTAFYLCASSIETGAYGYTFGSGTRLTVV.

The rearrangement links TRBV5-8 to TRBJ1-5; 8 positions match TRBD1. The length of the CDR3 is 16 residues. Germline V gene lookup returns CDR1 SGHTS and CDR2 YDEGEE. Unmatched junction bases numbered 13, after V lost 4 bases and J lost 7 bases. For the CDR3, the DNA is TGTGCCAGCAGCCCCGGCCTAACAGGGGGTCGGCAGCCCCAGCATTTT. Its translation: CASSPGLTGGRQPQHF.

V and J are TRBV3-1 (or the pseudogene TRBV3-2) and TRBJ1-2; tentative D call: TRBD1 (6 bases). The germline V and J ends were trimmed by 11 bases and 7 bases, with 23 bases remaining between them. The CDR3 is 14 amino acids. Germline V gives CDR1 LGHDT, CDR2 YNNKEL (reference sequence). In nucleotides, the CDR3 is TGTGCCGGGCGATGGGGGCTTACCCTCGGTGGCTACACCTTC. It yields the protein CAGRWGLTLGGYTF.

CDR3 DNA sequence: TGTGCCAGCAGCTTTCTAGGGGCCGGAGAGACCCAGTACTTC. Translation gives CASSFLGAGETQYF. This rearrangement joins TRBV11-3 to TRBJ2-5, with a tentative D call TRBD1 (5 bases). Trimming pared 3 bases from V and 4 bases from J, leaving 12 bases between. Germline CDR1 and CDR2: SGHNT and YENEEA. The CDR3 sequence is 14 residues long. Using reference TRBV11-3 and TRBJ2-5 for the parts outside the CDR3, the full variable domain is EAGVVQSPRYKIIEKKQPVAFWCNPISGHNTLYWYLQNLGQGPELLIRYENEEAVDDSQLPKDRFSAERLKGVDSTLKIQPAELGDSAVYLCASSFLGAGETQYFGPGTRLLVL.

By proportion, this clone is medium-sized. The rearrangement links TRBV19 to TRBJ2-3, with 7 bases lining up with TRBD2. Losses at the gene ends were 5 bases for V and 0 bases for J; bases not matched to a gene: 11. Per the germline V gene, CDR1 is LNHDA and CDR2 is SQIVND (reference sequence). The CDR3 totals 17 residues. CDR3 in amino acids: CASSPLRGTPSTDTQYF. The CDR3 DNA reads TGTGCCAGTAGTCCATTGCGGGGGACCCCTAGCACAGATACGCAGTATTTT.

This clone was recorded only once. The chain employs TRBV11-2 and TRBJ1-4; 7 bases match TRBD1. The CDR3 runs 15 residues. The V segment lost 0 bases and the J segment 6 bases; nucleotides outside the gene matches: 4. CDR1 and CDR2 from the germline V gene are SGHAT and FQNNGV. The CDR3 region is CASSLDDRDDEKLFF. CDR3 coding DNA: TGTGCCAGCAGCTTAGACGACAGGGATGATGAAAAACTGTTTTTT.